The 7 T cell receptor beta chains given below trace back to one sample, sequenced in a study of blood T cell repertoires in COVID-19. Libraries were prepared by immunoSEQ multiplex PCR; TCRdb keeps only in-frame clonotypes and omits some of them. This table has approximately 80,000 clones, about 76% appearing once. Input material: peripheral blood. Receptors were obtained from a man older than 75 with acute or convalescent COVID-19.

The chain recombines TRBV5-5 with TRBJ2-5; unclear D gene. Germline CDR1 SGHKS, CDR2 YYEKEE (reference sequence). The CDR3 is 14 residues long. V was cut by 4 bases and J by 1 base, with 11 bases left in between. The CDR3, as DNA: TGTGCCAGCAGCCCCGAAAGCATCCAAGAGACCCAGTACTTC. It codes for CASSPESIQETQYF.

This chain joins TRBV7-3 and TRBJ2-1, with 8 bases aligning to TRBD1. The V gene end was trimmed by 4 bases and the J gene end by 7 bases; junction bases not matched to a gene: 12. The CDR3 runs 16 residues. Per the germline V gene, CDR1 is SGHTA and CDR2 is FQGTGA. The CDR3 spells CASSSPGQGARNEQFF. In DNA form, the CDR3 reads TGTGCCAGCAGCTCCCCCGGGCAGGGGGCTCGGAATGAGCAGTTCTTC.

The rearrangement joins TRBV28 to TRBJ2-5; 10 positions match TRBD1. Per the germline V gene, CDR1 is MDHEN and CDR2 is SYDVKM. This CDR3 contains 15 residues. V lost 4 bases, J lost 3 bases, and 5 bases stayed unmatched. This CDR3 reads CASSWGQGREETQYF. DNA for the CDR3: TGTGCCAGCAGTTGGGGACAGGGGAGAGAAGAGACCCAGTACTTC.

This clone was seen just once. The gene calls are TRBV5-1 and TRBJ2-7, with 8 bases that match TRBD1. Per germline, CDR1 SGHRS and CDR2 YFSETQ. V dropped 2 bases and J dropped 6; count of bases not matched to a gene: 10. The CDR3 is 15 amino acids. CDR3 in amino acids: CASSFFGAGGAEQYF. CDR3 DNA: TGCGCCAGCAGCTTCTTCGGGGCAGGGGGCGCCGAGCAGTACTTC.

The chain employs TRBV7-3 and TRBJ2-3, with TRBD1 matching 9 bases. This CDR3 comprises 15 residues. The V gene end was trimmed by 3 bases and the J gene end by 4 bases; junction bases not matched to a gene: 5. Germline lookup yields CDR1 SGHTA and CDR2 FQGTGA. The CDR3 DNA reads TGTGCCAGCAGCTTCGGGACAGGGCTCGCAGATACGCAGTATTTT. As protein: CASSFGTGLADTQYF.

The chain employs TRBV3-1 (or the pseudogene TRBV3-2) and TRBJ2-1; 7 bases are shared with TRBD1. In germline, CDR1 is LGHDT, CDR2 YNNKEL (reference sequence). After removal of 4 bases from V and 5 bases from J, the junction contained 11 bases not matched to a gene. The CDR3 runs 16 residues. DNA for the CDR3: TGTGCCAGCAGCCCGTATCGGCAGGGGGTGGACAATGAGCAGTTCTTC. It yields the protein CASSPYRQGVDNEQFF.

CDR3 nucleotide sequence: TGTGCCAGCAGTGGGCAGGTTCGGGGCTATGGCTACACCTTC. The encoded protein is CASSGQVRGYGYTF. The V gene is TRBV27, the J gene TRBJ1-2; no firm D call. The CDR3 consists of 14 residues. Germline V gene data show CDR1 as MNHEY and CDR2 as SMNVEV (reference sequence). V was shortened by 5 bases and J by 4 bases, with 14 bases between the two germline ends.